Listed below are T cell receptor beta chains from one sample, sequenced in a study of OX40 agonist ivuxolimab in advanced cancers. Only in-frame clones appear in the TCRdb table, and some are missing; sequencing was by immunoSEQ multiplex PCR. The sample contains 75,000 to 100,000 clones, less than 85% of which appear only once. The sample here was CD4+ or CD8+ T cells sorted from blood, taken in a trial of the OX40 agonist ivuxolimab. The receptors were gathered from an adult with an advanced solid tumor such as melanoma, head and neck, liver or kidney cancer. Each CDR3 is given with its conserved first and last residue. A D gene is named only where the DNA matches it firmly. The listing skips clone size in some rows; elsewhere it reads once, few, many or a size class.

D gene,clone size,J gene,V gene,CDR3 DNA,CDR3 protein
-,-,TRBJ2-7,TRBV27,TGTGCCAGCAGTTTTGGCAGCTACTACGAGCAGTACTTC,CASSFGSYYEQYF
-,-,TRBJ1-1,TRBV11-2,TGTGCCAGCAGCCCAACAGCGAACACTGAAGCTTTCTTT,CASSPTANTEAFF
-,few,TRBJ2-7,TRBV10-2,TGCGCCAGCAGTTCAGTCGACGAGCAGTACTTC,CASSSVDEQYF
-,few,TRBJ2-7,TRBV5-3,TGTGCCAGAAGCTTGGAGGGGCGGAACCCCTACGAGCAGTACTTC,CARSLEGRNPYEQYF
-,-,TRBJ2-2,TRBV9,TGTGCCAGCAGCGGGGCAGATACTTACACCGGGGAGCTGCTTTTT,CASSGADTYTGELLF
-,-,TRBJ2-3,TRBV19,TGTGCCAGTCGGACTACCACAGATACGCAGTATTTT,CASRTTTDTQYF
-,-,TRBJ2-4,TRBV6-5,TGTGCCAGCAGTTCTGGGGGGCTGGCCAAAAACATTCAGTACTTC,CASSSGGLAKNIQYF
TRBD1,-,TRBJ1-1,TRBV7-9,TGTGCCAGCAGTCGACAGGGATCGAACACTGAAGCTTTCTTT,CASSRQGSNTEAFF
-,-,TRBJ2-7,TRBV4-3,TGCGCCAGCAGCCAAGATTTTAGTGACATCCGCTCCTACGAGCAGTACTTC,CASSQDFSDIRSYEQYF
TRBD2,-,TRBJ2-5,TRBV2,TGTGCCAGCAGTGTTAGCGGGGCCGGGGAGACCCAGTACTTC,CASSVSGAGETQYF
-,-,TRBJ1-2,TRBV4-2,TGTGCCAGCAGCCAAGGTGGATCCGCTAACTATGGCTACACCTTC,CASSQGGSANYGYTF
-,-,TRBJ2-7,TRBV6-1,TGTGCCAGCAGTGAAAGCGGGCCCTCCTACGAGCAGTACTTC,CASSESGPSYEQYF
TRBD1,-,TRBJ1-4,TRBV5-1,TGCGCCAGCAGCCAAAATGACAGGGGGTGGGAAAAACTGTTTTTT,CASSQNDRGWEKLFF
-,-,TRBJ1-2,TRBV5-5,TGTGCCAGCAGCTTGGGACTTGATGGCTACACCTTC,CASSLGLDGYTF
TRBD1,-,TRBJ1-1,TRBV5-8,TGTGCCAGCAGCGCCGGGACAGCGAACACTGAAGCTTTCTTT,CASSAGTANTEAFF
-,-,TRBJ2-1,TRBV6-5,TGTGCCAGCAGTTCAAGCAATGAGCAGTTCTTC,CASSSSNEQFF
TRBD1,-,TRBJ1-2,TRBV5-1,TGCGCCAGCGCTGACACAGGGGGCCGAAATGGCTACACCTTC,CASADTGGRNGYTF
-,-,TRBJ2-7,TRBV5-6,TGTGCCAGCAGTCTAAAGCCCCTGACAGGAAGGAACGAGCAGTACTTC,CASSLKPLTGRNEQYF
-,-,TRBJ2-2,TRBV27,TGTGCCAGCAGTCCTGCGGGGCCCGGGGAGCTGTTTTTT,CASSPAGPGELFF
-,-,TRBJ2-1,TRBV7-2,TGTGCCAGCAGCTTAGCGTACGGGGCGTACAATGAGCAGTTCTTC,CASSLAYGAYNEQFF
-,-,TRBJ2-7,TRBV4-3,TGCGCCAGCAGCCAAGAAGGCGACGGCCTGGAGCAGTACTTC,CASSQEGDGLEQYF
-,-,TRBJ1-1,TRBV2,TGTGCCAGCAGTGAATTGGAGAACACTGAAGCTTTCTTT,CASSELENTEAFF
TRBD1,-,TRBJ2-7,TRBV6-5,TGTGCCAGCACCAAGACAGGGAACCCCTACGAGCAGTACTTC,CASTKTGNPYEQYF
-,-,TRBJ1-2,TRBV19,TGTGCCAGTACCAACCCCGGACAGTTCTATGGCTACACCTTC,CASTNPGQFYGYTF
-,few,TRBJ1-1,TRBV19,TGTGCCAGTAGTTTCTACGGGGATTTGAACACTGAAGCTTTCTTT,CASSFYGDLNTEAFF
-,-,TRBJ2-7,TRBV6-1,TGTGCCAGCAATGGGGCCAACTACGAGCAGTACTTC,CASNGANYEQYF
TRBD2,-,TRBJ2-2,TRBV5-1,TGCGCCAGCAGCTTGGATGCGGGAGGCGGCACCGGGGAGCTGTTTTTT,CASSLDAGGGTGELFF
-,-,TRBJ1-3,TRBV2,TGTGCCAGCCGCCAGGACAGTAACGGAAACACCATATATTTT,CASRQDSNGNTIYF
-,-,TRBJ1-5,TRBV7-8,TGTGCCAGCAGCTTACGAGGTGGGCAGGGTCAGCCCCAGCATTTT,CASSLRGGQGQPQHF
-,-,TRBJ2-5,TRBV29-1,TGCAGCGTTGGGGGTATGGAGGGCCAGTACTTC,CSVGGMEGQYF
-,-,TRBJ1-2,TRBV7-2,TGTGCCAGCAGGTTACCGAAGATCGGTTTGGATGGCTACACCTTC,CASRLPKIGLDGYTF
-,-,TRBJ2-2,TRBV19,TGTGCCAGTATAGACTTGACGGCGCTGAACACCGGGGAGCTGTTTTTT,CASIDLTALNTGELFF
-,-,TRBJ2-7,TRBV2,TGTGCCAGCAGAGGGCATCAGGGGTACGAGCAGTACTTC,CASRGHQGYEQYF
TRBD1,once,TRBJ2-7,TRBV5-4,TGTGCCAGCAGCTTGGCGTCTGGACAGGGGGGCCACGAGCAGTACTTC,CASSLASGQGGHEQYF
TRBD1,-,TRBJ2-3,TRBV7-8,TGTGCCAGCAGCTCCCGACTAACCCCGGGACAGGGGCTCGATACAGATACGCAGTATTTT,CASSSRLTPGQGLDTDTQYF
-,-,TRBJ2-1,TRBV11-2,TGTGCCAGCAGCTTAGTTGGGGCATACAATGAGCAGTTCTTC,CASSLVGAYNEQFF
-,few,TRBJ2-1,TRBV12-5,TGTGCTAGTGGTTTGGTACTGGGCTCCTACAATGAGCAGTTCTTC,CASGLVLGSYNEQFF
-,-,TRBJ2-1,TRBV25-1,TGTGCCAGCCCTCAGGACAGCTCCTACAATGAGCAGTTCTTC,CASPQDSSYNEQFF
-,-,TRBJ1-3,TRBV2,TGTGCCAGCAGTGAACTGGGGTCTGGAAACACCATATATTTT,CASSELGSGNTIYF
TRBD1,-,TRBJ2-7,TRBV11-1,TGTGCCAGCAGCTTAGACCGGACAGGCCTCTACGAGCAGTACTTC,CASSLDRTGLYEQYF
-,few,TRBJ2-2,TRBV19,TGTGCCAGTAGCAAACAGGGAATCAGAGGGACCGGGGAGCTGTTTTTT,CASSKQGIRGTGELFF
-,-,TRBJ2-1,TRBV21-1,TGTGCCAGCAGCCAGGGCAGATACTACAATGAGCAGTTCTTC,CASSQGRYYNEQFF